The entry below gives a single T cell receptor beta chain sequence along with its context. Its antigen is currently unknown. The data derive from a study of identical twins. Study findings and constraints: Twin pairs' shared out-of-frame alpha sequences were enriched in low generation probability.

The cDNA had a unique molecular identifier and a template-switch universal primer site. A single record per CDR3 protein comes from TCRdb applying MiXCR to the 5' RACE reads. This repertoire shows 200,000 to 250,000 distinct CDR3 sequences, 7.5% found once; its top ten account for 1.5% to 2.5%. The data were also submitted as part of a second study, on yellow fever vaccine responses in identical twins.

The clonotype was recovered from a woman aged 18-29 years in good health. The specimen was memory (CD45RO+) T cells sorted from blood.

CDR3: CASRKDRAPLSYEQYF. The CDR3 bases are TGTGCCAGCAGAAAGGACAGGGCCCCACTCTCCTACGAGCAGTACTTC. The chain employs TRBV6-2 or TRBV6-3 and TRBJ2-7; TRBD1 agrees at 8 bases. Germline V gene data show CDR1 as MNHEY and CDR2 as SVGEGT. The CDR3 is made up of 16 amino acids. V shed 6 bases and J 0 bases; nucleotides not matched to a gene: 10.